What follows describes a single T cell receptor (beta chain). The repertoire was sequenced with immunoSEQ multiplex PCR; TCRdb's copy has only in-frame clones and lacks some. The table lists hundreds of thousands of clones, more than 70% of them singletons. One Seattle source followed patients from active infection through their disease course. This specimen belongs to a study of blood T cell repertoires in COVID-19. CDR1 LGHNA and CDR2 YNFKEQ come from the germline V gene. The CDR3 is 15 amino acids. Trimming removed 1 base at V and 2 bases at J, with 8 bases between. The chain uses TRBV4-2 and TRBJ2-2, with D possibly matching TRBD1 (5 bases). The sample consisted of peripheral blood. This clonotype was obtained from a woman in her twenties or thirties with COVID-19, enrolled during active disease. In nucleotides, the CDR3 is TGTGCCAGCAGCCAAGCTGACAGAAACACCGGGGAGCTGTTTTTT. As protein: CASSQADRNTGELFF.